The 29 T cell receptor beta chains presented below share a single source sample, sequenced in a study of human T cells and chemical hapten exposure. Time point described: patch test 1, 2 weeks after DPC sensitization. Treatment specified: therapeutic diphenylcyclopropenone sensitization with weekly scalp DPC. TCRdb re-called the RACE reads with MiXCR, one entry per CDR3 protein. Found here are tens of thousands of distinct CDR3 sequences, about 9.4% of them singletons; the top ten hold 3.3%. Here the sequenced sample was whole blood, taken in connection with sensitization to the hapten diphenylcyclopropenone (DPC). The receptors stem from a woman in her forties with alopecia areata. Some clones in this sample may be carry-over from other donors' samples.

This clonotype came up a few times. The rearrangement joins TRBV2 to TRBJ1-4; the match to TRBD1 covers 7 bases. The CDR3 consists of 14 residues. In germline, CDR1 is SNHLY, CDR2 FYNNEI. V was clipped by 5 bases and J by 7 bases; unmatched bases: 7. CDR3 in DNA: TGTGCCAGCAGTCGGACAGGAGAAGGTGAAAAACTGTTTTTT. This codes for CASSRTGEGEKLFF.

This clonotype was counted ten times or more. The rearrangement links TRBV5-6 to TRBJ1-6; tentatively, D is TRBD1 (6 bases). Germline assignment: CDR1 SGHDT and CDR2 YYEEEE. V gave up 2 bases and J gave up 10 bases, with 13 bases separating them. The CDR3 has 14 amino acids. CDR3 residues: CASSLQGGRSPLHF. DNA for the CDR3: TGTGCCAGCAGCTTACAGGGAGGCAGGTCACCCCTCCACTTT.

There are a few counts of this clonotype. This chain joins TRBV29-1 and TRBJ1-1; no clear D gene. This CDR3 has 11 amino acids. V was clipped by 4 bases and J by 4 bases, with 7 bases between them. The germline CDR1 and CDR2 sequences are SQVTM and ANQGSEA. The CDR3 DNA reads TGCAGCGTTGGGGCGGGCACTGAAGCTTTCTTT. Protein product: CSVGAGTEAFF.

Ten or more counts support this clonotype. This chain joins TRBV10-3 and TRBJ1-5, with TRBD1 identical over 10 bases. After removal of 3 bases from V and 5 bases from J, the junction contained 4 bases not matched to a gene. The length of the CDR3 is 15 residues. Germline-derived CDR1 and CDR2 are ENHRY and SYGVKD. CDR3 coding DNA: TGTGCCATCAGTGAATCGGGACAGGGGCATCAGCCCCAGCATTTT. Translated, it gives CAISESGQGHQPQHF.

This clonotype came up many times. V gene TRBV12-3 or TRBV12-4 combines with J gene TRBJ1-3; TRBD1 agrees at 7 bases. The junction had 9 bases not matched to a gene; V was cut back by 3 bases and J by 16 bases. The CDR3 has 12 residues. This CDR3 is CASSLEGAVPYF. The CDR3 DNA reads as TGTGCCAGCAGTTTGGAGGGGGCTGTGCCTTATTTT.

The CDR3 protein is CAIYDVPLSYEQYF. For the CDR3, the DNA is TGTGCCATTTACGATGTCCCCCTCTCCTACGAGCAGTACTTC. V and J are TRBV25-1 and TRBJ2-7, with D unresolved. The length of the CDR3 is 14 residues. V dropped 10 bases and J dropped 0 bases, with 16 bases sitting between them. The V gene's germline CDR1 is MGHDK and CDR2 SYGVNS.

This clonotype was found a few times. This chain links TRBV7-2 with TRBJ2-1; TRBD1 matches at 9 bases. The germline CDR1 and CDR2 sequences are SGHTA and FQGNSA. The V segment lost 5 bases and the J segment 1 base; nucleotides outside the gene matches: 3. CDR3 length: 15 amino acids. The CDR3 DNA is TGTGCCAGCAGCCGCGGGACAGGGTCCTACAATGAGCAGTTCTTC. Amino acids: CASSRGTGSYNEQFF. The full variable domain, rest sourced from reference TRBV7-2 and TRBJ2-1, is GAGVSQSPSNKVTEKGKDVELRCDPISGHTALYWYRQSLGQGLEFLIYFQGNSAPDKSGLPSDRFSAERTGGSVSTLTIQRTQQEDSAVYLCASSRGTGSYNEQFFGPGTRLTVL.

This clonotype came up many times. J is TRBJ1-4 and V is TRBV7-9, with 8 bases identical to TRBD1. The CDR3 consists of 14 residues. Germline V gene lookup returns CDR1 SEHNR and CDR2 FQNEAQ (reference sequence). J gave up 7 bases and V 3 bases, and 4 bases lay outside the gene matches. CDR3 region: CASSLTGVGEKLFF. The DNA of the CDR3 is TGTGCCAGCAGCTTGACAGGGGTGGGTGAAAAACTGTTTTTT.

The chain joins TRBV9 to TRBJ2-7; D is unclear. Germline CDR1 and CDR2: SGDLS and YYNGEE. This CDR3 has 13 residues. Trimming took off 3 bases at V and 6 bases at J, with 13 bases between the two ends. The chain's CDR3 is CASSAQLAGEQYF. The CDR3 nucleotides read TGTGCCAGCAGCGCCCAACTCGCAGGCGAGCAGTACTTC.

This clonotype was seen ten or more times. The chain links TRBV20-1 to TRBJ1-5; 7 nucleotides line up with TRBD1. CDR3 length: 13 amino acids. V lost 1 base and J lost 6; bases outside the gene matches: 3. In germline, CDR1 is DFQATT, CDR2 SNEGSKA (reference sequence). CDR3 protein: CSARADRFQPQHF. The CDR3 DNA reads TGCAGTGCTAGAGCGGACAGGTTTCAGCCCCAGCATTTT.

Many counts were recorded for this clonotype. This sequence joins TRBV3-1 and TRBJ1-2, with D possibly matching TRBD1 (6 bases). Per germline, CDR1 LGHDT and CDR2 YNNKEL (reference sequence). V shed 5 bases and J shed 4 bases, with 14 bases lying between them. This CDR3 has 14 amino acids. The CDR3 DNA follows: TGTGCCAGCAGCGGGGGGCCAGGGCTCTATGGCTACACCTTC. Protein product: CASSGGPGLYGYTF.

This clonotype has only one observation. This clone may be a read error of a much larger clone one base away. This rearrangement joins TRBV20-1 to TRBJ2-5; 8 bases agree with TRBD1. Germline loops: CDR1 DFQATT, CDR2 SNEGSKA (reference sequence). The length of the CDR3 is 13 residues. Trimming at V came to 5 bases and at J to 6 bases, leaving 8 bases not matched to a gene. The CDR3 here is CSAQTGGWQTQYF. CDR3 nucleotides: TGCAGTGCTCAAACAGGGGGTTGGCAGACCCAGTACTTC.

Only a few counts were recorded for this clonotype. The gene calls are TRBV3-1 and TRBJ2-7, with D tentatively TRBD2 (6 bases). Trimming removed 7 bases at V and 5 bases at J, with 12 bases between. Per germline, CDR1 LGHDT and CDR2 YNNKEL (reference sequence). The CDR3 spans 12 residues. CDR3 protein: CASTSRGDEQYF. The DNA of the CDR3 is TGTGCCAGCACTTCCCGCGGGGACGAGCAGTACTTC.

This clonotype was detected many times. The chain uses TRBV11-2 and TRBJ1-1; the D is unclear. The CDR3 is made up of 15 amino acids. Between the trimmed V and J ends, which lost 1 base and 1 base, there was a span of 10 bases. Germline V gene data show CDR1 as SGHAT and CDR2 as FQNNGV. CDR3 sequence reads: CASSLVLNTNTEAFF. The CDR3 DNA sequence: TGTGCCAGCAGCTTAGTACTGAACACGAACACTGAAGCTTTCTTT.

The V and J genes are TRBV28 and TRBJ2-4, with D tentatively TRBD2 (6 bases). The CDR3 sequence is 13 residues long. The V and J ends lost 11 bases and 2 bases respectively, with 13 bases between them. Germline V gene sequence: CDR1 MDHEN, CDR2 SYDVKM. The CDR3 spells CAWPGVPKNIQYF. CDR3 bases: TGTGCCTGGCCGGGGGTGCCCAAAAACATTCAGTACTTC.

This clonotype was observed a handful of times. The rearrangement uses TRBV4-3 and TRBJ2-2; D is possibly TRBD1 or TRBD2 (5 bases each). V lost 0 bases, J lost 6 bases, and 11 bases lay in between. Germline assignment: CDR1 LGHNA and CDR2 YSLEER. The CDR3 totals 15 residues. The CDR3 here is CASSQEGEIPGELFF. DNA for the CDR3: TGCGCCAGCAGCCAAGAGGGGGAGATTCCCGGGGAGCTGTTTTTT.

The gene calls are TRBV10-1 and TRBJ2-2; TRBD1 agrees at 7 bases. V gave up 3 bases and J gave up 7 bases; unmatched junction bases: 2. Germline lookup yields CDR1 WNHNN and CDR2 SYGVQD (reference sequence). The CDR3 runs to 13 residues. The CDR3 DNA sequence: TGCGCCAGCAGTGACGGGACAGTCGGGGAGCTGTTTTTT. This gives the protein CASSDGTVGELFF.

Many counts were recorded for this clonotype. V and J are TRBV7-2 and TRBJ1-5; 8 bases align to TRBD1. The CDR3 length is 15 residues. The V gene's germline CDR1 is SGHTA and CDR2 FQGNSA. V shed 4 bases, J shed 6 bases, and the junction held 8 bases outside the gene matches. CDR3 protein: CASSSSGQGGQPQHF. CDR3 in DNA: TGTGCCAGCAGCTCGAGTGGACAGGGCGGTCAGCCCCAGCATTTT.

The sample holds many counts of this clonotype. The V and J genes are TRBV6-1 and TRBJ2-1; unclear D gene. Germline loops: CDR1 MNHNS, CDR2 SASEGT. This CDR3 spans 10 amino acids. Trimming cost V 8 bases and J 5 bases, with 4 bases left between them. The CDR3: CASPNNEQFF. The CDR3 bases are TGTGCCAGCCCGAACAATGAGCAGTTCTTC.

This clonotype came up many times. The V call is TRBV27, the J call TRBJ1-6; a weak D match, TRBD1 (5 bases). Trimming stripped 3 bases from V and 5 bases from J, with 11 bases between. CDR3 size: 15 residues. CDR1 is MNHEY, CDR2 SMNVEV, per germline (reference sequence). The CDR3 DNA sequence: TGTGCCAGCAGTTTGGGACGGATAAATAATTCACCCCTCCACTTT. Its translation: CASSLGRINNSPLHF.

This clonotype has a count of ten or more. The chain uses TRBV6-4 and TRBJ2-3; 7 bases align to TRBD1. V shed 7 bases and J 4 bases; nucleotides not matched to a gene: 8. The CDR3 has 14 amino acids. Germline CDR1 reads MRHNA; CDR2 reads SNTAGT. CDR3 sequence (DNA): TGTGCCAGCACTGAAGCACAGGGGTCAGATACGCAGTATTTT. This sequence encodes CASTEAQGSDTQYF.

CDR3 sequence (DNA): TGTGCCAGCAGCCGCGGGCCCGATCGCTACTATGGCTACACCTTC. Translating it yields CASSRGPDRYYGYTF. This chain joins TRBV3-1 and TRBJ1-2; D gene unclear. This CDR3 contains 15 residues. Trimming cost V 4 bases and J 3 bases, with 15 bases left between them. Germline V CDR1 and CDR2: LGHDT, YNNKEL (reference sequence). Combining the CDR3 with reference TRBV3-1 and TRBJ1-2 gives the whole variable domain DTAVSQTPKYLVTQMGNDKSIKCEQNLGHDTMYWYKQDSKKFLKIMFSYNNKELIINETVPNRFSPKSPDKAHLNLHINSLELGDSAVYFCASSRGPDRYYGYTFGSGTRLTVV.

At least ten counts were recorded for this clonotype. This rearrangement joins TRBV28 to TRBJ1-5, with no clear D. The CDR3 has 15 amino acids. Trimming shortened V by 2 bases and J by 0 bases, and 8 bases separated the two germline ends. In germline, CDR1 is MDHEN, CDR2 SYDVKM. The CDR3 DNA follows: TGTGCCAGCAGTTTAACTACTAATAGCAATCAGCCCCAGCATTTT. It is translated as CASSLTTNSNQPQHF.

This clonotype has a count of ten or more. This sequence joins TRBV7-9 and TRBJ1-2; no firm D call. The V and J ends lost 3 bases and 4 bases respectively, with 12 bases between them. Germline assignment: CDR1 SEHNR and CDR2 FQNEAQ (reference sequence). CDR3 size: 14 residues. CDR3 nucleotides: TGTGCCAGCAGCTTGGGCAGCCGGGGCTATGGCTACACCTTC. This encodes CASSLGSRGYGYTF.

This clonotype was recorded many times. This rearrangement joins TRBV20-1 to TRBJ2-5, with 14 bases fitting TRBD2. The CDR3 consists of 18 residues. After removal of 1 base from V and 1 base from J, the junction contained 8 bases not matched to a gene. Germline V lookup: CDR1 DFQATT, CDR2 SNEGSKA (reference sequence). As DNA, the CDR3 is TGCAGTGCTAGAGTTAGGAGACTAGCGGGGGGGCGCCAAGAGACCCAGTACTTC. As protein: CSARVRRLAGGRQETQYF.

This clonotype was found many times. In nucleotides, the CDR3 is TGCAGTGCTAGAGATAGGGTTCCTACACCCCTTTGGGAGCAGTACTTC. Its translation is CSARDRVPTPLWEQYF. The chain employs TRBV20-1 and TRBJ2-7; D is uncertain. This CDR3 spans 16 amino acids. Trimming took 0 bases from V and 7 from J, leaving 22 bases between them. Germline loops: CDR1 DFQATT, CDR2 SNEGSKA (reference sequence).

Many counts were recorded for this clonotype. The CDR3 DNA reads TGTGCCAGCAGCCCTTCACTTTGGCAGCCCCAGCATTTT. Protein sequence: CASSPSLWQPQHF. The rearrangement uses TRBV7-2 and TRBJ1-5; D gene unclear. V was cut by 5 bases and J by 7 bases, with 12 bases left in between. Germline CDR1 reads SGHTA; CDR2 reads FQGNSA. This CDR3 is built from 13 residues.

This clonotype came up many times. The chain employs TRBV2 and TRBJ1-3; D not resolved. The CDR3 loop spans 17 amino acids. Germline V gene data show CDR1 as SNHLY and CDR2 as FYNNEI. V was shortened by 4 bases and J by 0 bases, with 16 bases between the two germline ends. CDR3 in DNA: TGTGCCAGCAGTGGTGGAATTGGCAGCCCCTCTGGAAACACCATATATTTT. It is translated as CASSGGIGSPSGNTIYF. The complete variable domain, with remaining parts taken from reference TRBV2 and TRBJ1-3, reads EPEVTQTPSHQVTQMGQEVILRCVPISNHLYFYWYRQILGQKVEFLVSFYNNEISEKSEIFDDQFSVERPDGSNFTLKIRSTKLEDSAMYFCASSGGIGSPSGNTIYFGEGSWLTVV.

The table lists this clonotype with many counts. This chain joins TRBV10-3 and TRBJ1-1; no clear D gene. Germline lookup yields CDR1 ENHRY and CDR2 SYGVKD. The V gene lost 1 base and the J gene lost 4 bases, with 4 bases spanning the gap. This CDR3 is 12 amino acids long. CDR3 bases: TGTGCCATCAGTGAGTACGGCACTGAAGCTTTCTTT. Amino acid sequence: CAISEYGTEAFF.